These 25 T cell receptor beta chains were sequenced from one sample in a study of control samples from healthy donors and cancer patients. Clones were sequenced by immunoSEQ multiplex PCR, and TCRdb holds only the in-frame ones, with some missing. The repertoire holds 210,000 or so clones, with about 91% as singletons. The sample comprised blood. The receptors shown here come from a man aged 25-40 years in good health.

The chain is built from TRBV6-6 and TRBJ2-7, with 10 bases aligning to TRBD1. With 0 bases clipped from V and 3 bases from J, the junction kept 5 bases outside the gene matches. Germline CDR1 reads MNHNY; CDR2 reads SVGAGI (reference sequence). This CDR3 region has 16 residues. CDR3 DNA: TGTGCCAGCAGTTACTCAGGGGACAGGGGCTACTACGAGCAGTACTTC. It encodes CASSYSGDRGYYEQYF.

The chain carries TRBV25-1 and TRBJ2-7, with D possibly matching TRBD1 (7 bases). Germline assignment: CDR1 MGHDK and CDR2 SYGVNS. The V gene lost 0 bases and the J gene lost 5 bases, with 14 bases spanning the gap. This CDR3 has 15 residues. DNA of the CDR3: TGTGCCAGCAGTGAATATGCCAGGGGGGTACACGAGCAGTACTTC. Translation gives CASSEYARGVHEQYF.

DNA of the CDR3: TGTGCCGGGGGGAGCCCCGGGGAGCTGTTTTTT. Translating it yields CAGGSPGELFF. This chain uses TRBV12-3 or TRBV12-4 with TRBJ2-2; TRBD2 might be the D (6 bases). Trimming stripped 11 bases from V and 6 bases from J, with 10 bases between. The CDR3 contains 11 residues.

This chain uses TRBV27 with TRBJ2-7; the D is unclear. The CDR3 runs 12 residues. V dropped 0 bases and J dropped 6 bases, with 6 bases sitting between them. The germline V gene has CDR1 MNHEY and CDR2 SMNVEV (reference sequence). The CDR3 sequence: CASSLSGFEQYF. The CDR3 nucleotides are TGTGCCAGCAGTTTATCGGGGTTCGAGCAGTACTTC.

This clone has a single count. This chain uses TRBV2 with TRBJ1-6; TRBD1 aligns across 8 bases. The germline CDR1 and CDR2 sequences are SNHLY and FYNNEI. V lost 6 bases and J lost 9; bases outside the gene matches: 10. CDR3 size: 15 residues. The CDR3, as DNA: TGTGCCAGCAGGGGAACGACAGGGGATGGTTCACCCCTCCACTTT. Its translation is CASRGTTGDGSPLHF.

This rearrangement joins TRBV10-3 to TRBJ1-1; D is uncertain. The germline V and J ends were trimmed by 5 bases and 3 bases, with 10 bases remaining between them. The germline gives CDR1 ENHRY, CDR2 SYGVKD. The CDR3 is made up of 13 amino acids. The DNA of the CDR3 is TGTGCCATCAGTCTAACAATGGACACTGAAGCTTTCTTT. It codes for CAISLTMDTEAFF.

The rearrangement links TRBV6-5 to TRBJ2-7; D call uncertain. The CDR3 runs 14 residues. V gave up 2 bases and J gave up 1 base, with 9 bases separating them. Per the germline V gene, CDR1 is MNHEY and CDR2 is SVGAGI. The CDR3 sequence is CASSYEAESYEQYF. In nucleotides, the CDR3 is TGTGCCAGCAGTTACGAGGCCGAGTCCTACGAGCAGTACTTC.

For this clone: The same CDR3 also results from other DNA sequences found in this sample. The chain links TRBV9 to TRBJ2-3, with 8 nucleotides matching TRBD2. The CDR3 contains 15 residues. CDR1 is SGDLS, CDR2 YYNGEE, per germline. The junction had 5 bases not matched to a gene; V was cut back by 1 base and J by 4 bases. CDR3 in DNA: TGTGCCAGCAGCGTATCCGGGGGGGCCTCAGATACGCAGTATTTT. Its translation is CASSVSGGASDTQYF.

This clone was found once. V and J are TRBV25-1 and TRBJ1-2; D gene ambiguous. The CDR3 has 13 amino acids. V lost 4 bases, J lost 8 bases, and 14 bases lay in between. CDR1 is MGHDK, CDR2 SYGVNS, per germline. CDR3 in DNA: TGTGCCAGCAGTGCAACGAACCTATACGGCTACACCTTC. Its protein product is CASSATNLYGYTF.

V is TRBV18 and J is TRBJ2-2, with 10 bases identical to TRBD2. V lost 0 bases, J lost 4 bases, and 2 bases stayed unmatched. The CDR3 consists of 16 residues. Germline CDR1 and CDR2: KGHSH and LQKENI. The CDR3 is CASSPPSSGGTGELFF. For the CDR3, the DNA is TGTGCCAGCTCACCACCGTCTAGCGGGGGCACCGGGGAGCTGTTTTTT.

V usage is TRBV3-1 (or the pseudogene TRBV3-2) and J usage is TRBJ2-3; 14 positions match TRBD2. The ends lost 4 bases at V and 2 bases at J; junction bases unmatched: 5. The CDR3 has 17 amino acids. Germline CDR1 reads LGHDT; CDR2 reads YNNKEL (reference sequence). CDR3 bases: TGTGCCAGCAGCCCTTGGACTAGCGGGGGGCACACAGATACGCAGTATTTT. As protein: CASSPWTSGGHTDTQYF.

V usage is TRBV5-4 and J usage is TRBJ2-7; 7 bases align to TRBD2. V shed 2 bases, J shed 5 bases, and the junction held 4 bases outside the gene matches. The germline CDR1 and CDR2 sequences are SGHNT and YYREEE (reference sequence). This CDR3 has 13 residues. The CDR3 sequence is CASSFEGGHEQYF. The CDR3 nucleotides are TGTGCCAGCAGCTTTGAGGGAGGGCACGAGCAGTACTTC.

V is TRBV19 and J is TRBJ1-2, with D possibly matching TRBD1 (5 bases). V was pared by 1 base and J by 6 bases, with 9 bases between. Germline loops: CDR1 LNHDA, CDR2 SQIVND (reference sequence). This CDR3 has 13 amino acids. The CDR3 region is CASSIAGTHGYTF. As DNA, the CDR3 is TGTGCCAGTAGTATAGCAGGGACCCATGGCTACACCTTC.

This clone showed up just once. The J gene is TRBJ2-1, the V gene TRBV19, with D possibly TRBD1 on 6 matching bases. The V gene lost 7 bases and the J gene lost 7 bases, with 14 bases spanning the gap. Germline CDR1 reads LNHDA; CDR2 reads SQIVND (reference sequence). CDR3 size: 13 residues. The CDR3 spells CASIDRGRNEQFF. DNA for the CDR3: TGTGCCAGTATAGATAGGGGGAGAAATGAGCAGTTCTTC.

V is TRBV7-9 and J is TRBJ1-2; D not certain. The CDR3 has 14 amino acids. The germline V gene has CDR1 SEHNR and CDR2 FQNEAQ (reference sequence). The V gene lost 1 base and the J gene lost 5 bases, with 11 bases spanning the gap. The CDR3 nucleotides are TGTGCCAGCAGCTTAGAGAACGGGCAATATGGCTACACCTTC. The encoded protein is CASSLENGQYGYTF.

This chain joins TRBV5-1 and TRBJ2-3; D unclear. Germline V gene lookup returns CDR1 SGHRS and CDR2 YFSETQ. The CDR3 runs 14 residues. V lost 4 bases to trimming and J lost 1 base, with 10 bases between them. The chain's CDR3 is CASSRGERTDTQYF. The DNA of the CDR3 is TGCGCCAGCAGCCGTGGAGAGCGCACAGATACGCAGTATTTT.

As for this clone: This sample also contains other DNA sequences that code for the same CDR3. V is TRBV11-2 and J is TRBJ1-6; 8 bases line up with TRBD1. Germline V CDR1 and CDR2: SGHAT, FQNNGV. The J segment lost 7 bases and the V segment lost 1 base, leaving 6 bases of the junction unmatched. The CDR3 totals 16 residues. The CDR3 sequence: CASSLGGDRRNSPLHF. DNA for the CDR3: TGTGCCAGCAGCTTAGGGGGGGACAGGCGGAATTCACCCCTCCACTTT.

With respect to this clone: Other DNA sequences within the sample encode an identical CDR3. V is TRBV7-7 and J is TRBJ2-1, with 8 bases identical to TRBD1. Germline CDR1 and CDR2: SSHAT and FNYEAQ (reference sequence). V lost 5 bases, J lost 6 bases, and 9 bases stayed unmatched. The CDR3 has 15 amino acids. As DNA, the CDR3 is TGTGCCAGCAGCCCAGACAGGGGATGGGGCAATGAGCAGTTCTTC. This encodes CASSPDRGWGNEQFF.

V is TRBV5-1 and J is TRBJ1-1; TRBD1 is a possible D gene (5 bases). Trimming took off 4 bases at V and 4 bases at J, with 23 bases between the two ends. Germline CDR1 SGHRS, CDR2 YFSETQ. The CDR3 covers 17 residues. CDR3 sequence (DNA): TGCGCCAGCAGCCAGGACATTATGGCGGCCCGGGGCACTGAAGCTTTCTTT. It codes for CASSQDIMAARGTEAFF.

This clone has a handful of counts. The chain is built from TRBV5-6 and TRBJ1-6; TRBD1 agrees at 10 bases. Germline V gene data show CDR1 as SGHDT and CDR2 as YYEEEE. The CDR3 sequence is 16 residues long. J was trimmed by 3 bases and V by 5 bases; bases with no gene match: 5. CDR3 DNA: TGTGCCAGCAGTGACAGGGGGCGCATCTATAATTCACCCCTCCACTTT. Translation: CASSDRGRIYNSPLHF.

V usage is TRBV11-2 and J usage is TRBJ2-7; no clear D. Trimming cost V 3 bases and J 3 bases, with 9 bases left between them. CDR3 length equals 13 residues. Germline-derived CDR1 and CDR2 are SGHAT and FQNNGV. The CDR3 is CASSFTEYYEQYF. The CDR3 DNA sequence: TGTGCCAGCAGCTTCACAGAATACTACGAGCAGTACTTC.

V is TRBV2 and J is TRBJ2-4, with TRBD2 identical over 7 bases. Germline-derived CDR1 and CDR2 are SNHLY and FYNNEI. The CDR3 has 16 residues. The V and J ends lost 1 base and 8 bases, in that order; junction bases with no gene match: 11. The DNA of the CDR3 is TGTGCCAGCAGTGAAGGGTTGGTAGCGGGTGTGGACATTCAGTACTTC. Translating it yields CASSEGLVAGVDIQYF.

J is TRBJ1-1 and V is TRBV6-5; D may be TRBD1 (6 bases). The CDR3 consists of 14 residues. With 4 bases removed from V and 0 bases from J, the gap between germline ends came to 9 bases. Per germline, CDR1 MNHEY and CDR2 SVGAGI. The CDR3 loop is CASSFDRMNTEAFF. The CDR3 coding sequence is TGTGCCAGCAGTTTCGACAGGATGAACACTGAAGCTTTCTTT.

This clone came up once. This chain uses TRBV5-1 with TRBJ1-3; D gene uncertain. Per germline, CDR1 SGHRS and CDR2 YFSETQ. The CDR3 is made up of 18 amino acids. Deletions cut 0 bases from V and 0 bases from J, with 16 bases between. CDR3 residues: CASSLALGLETSGNTIYF. CDR3 DNA sequence: TGCGCCAGCAGCTTGGCCTTAGGACTCGAGACCTCTGGAAACACCATATATTTT. Variable domain in full (rest from reference TRBV5-1 and TRBJ1-3): KAGVTQTPRYLIKTRGQQVTLSCSPISGHRSVSWYQQTPGQGLQFLFEYFSETQRNKGNFPGRFSGRQFSNSRSEMNVSTLELGDSALYLCASSLALGLETSGNTIYFGEGSWLTVV.

The V gene is TRBV20-1, the J gene TRBJ2-1; either TRBD1 or TRBD2 may fit D (6 bases each). The length of the CDR3 is 13 residues. The germline V gene encodes CDR1 DFQATT and CDR2 SNEGSKA (reference sequence). The V end was cut by 3 bases, the J end by 3 bases, with 9 bases between. CDR3 nucleotides: TGCAGTGCTAGTGGGGGGCACTACAATGAGCAGTTCTTC. It is translated as CSASGGHYNEQFF.